Each of the 8 T cell receptor beta chains below was sequenced from the same sample in a study of cytomegalovirus exposure and HLA in healthy donors. PCR amplification relied on 60 Vbeta primers (plus 13 Jbeta primers). TCRdb's copy holds only in-frame clones and misses some; the assay was immunoSEQ multiplex PCR. The data hold under 150,000 clones, with approximately 72% observed a single time. The sequenced sample was PBMCs. These receptors were taken from a human donor in good health.

The chain links TRBV11-2 to TRBJ2-1, with 14 bases lining up with TRBD2. CDR1 and CDR2 from the germline V gene are SGHAT and FQNNGV. The CDR3 has 18 amino acids. V was clipped by 0 bases and J by 6 bases; unmatched bases: 7. CDR3 sequence (DNA): TGTGCCAGCAGCTTAGATTTGGGACTAGCGGGAGTAGGCAATGAGCAGTTCTTC. It translates to CASSLDLGLAGVGNEQFF.

The gene calls are TRBV5-4 and TRBJ2-4, with 7 nucleotides matching TRBD1. The CDR3 has 14 amino acids. Unmatched junction bases numbered 4, after V lost 0 bases and J lost 7 bases. CDR1 SGHNT and CDR2 YYREEE come from the germline V gene (reference sequence). The CDR3 loop is CASSLGGGRNIQYF. The CDR3 DNA reads as TGTGCCAGCAGCTTGGGAGGGGGCAGGAACATTCAGTACTTC.

V and J are TRBV7-2 and TRBJ2-7; TRBD2 agrees at 12 bases. This CDR3 is built from 16 residues. Germline-derived CDR1 and CDR2 are SGHTA and FQGNSA. V gave up 0 bases and J gave up 3 bases; unmatched junction bases: 3. This CDR3 is CASSLAQLAGGYEQYF. The DNA of the CDR3 is TGTGCCAGCAGCTTAGCGCAACTAGCGGGGGGCTACGAGCAGTACTTC.

The table lists this clone with a count of one. The V and J genes are TRBV30 and TRBJ1-5; D remains unclear. The CDR3 is 13 amino acids. Germline V gene sequence: CDR1 GTSNPN, CDR2 SVGIG (reference sequence). V lost 2 bases, J lost 4 bases, and 9 bases lay in between. CDR3 nucleotide sequence: TGTGCCTGGAGTAAAACAGAAAATCAGCCCCAGCATTTT. Its protein is CAWSKTENQPQHF.

This rearrangement joins TRBV28 to TRBJ2-2; 8 bases fit TRBD2. J gave up 3 bases and V 6 bases, and 6 bases lay outside the gene matches. This CDR3 comprises 15 residues. In germline, CDR1 is MDHEN, CDR2 SYDVKM. CDR3 nucleotides: TGTGCCAGCAGAGTGTTGCGGGAGGACACCGGGGAGCTGTTTTTT. The encoded protein is CASRVLREDTGELFF.

This clone was recorded once. This sequence joins TRBV27 and TRBJ2-2, with 9 bases matching TRBD1. CDR1 is MNHEY, CDR2 SMNVEV, per germline (reference sequence). J was trimmed by 12 bases and V by 7 bases; bases with no gene match: 12. CDR3 length: 14 residues. The CDR3 loop reads CASIGTGIPEKLFF. For the CDR3, the DNA is TGTGCCAGCATTGGGACAGGGATACCCGAGAAGCTGTTTTTT.

The rearrangement uses TRBV7-8 and TRBJ2-1; perhaps TRBD1 as D (6 bases). The CDR3 runs 12 residues. CDR1 SGHVS and CDR2 FQNEAQ come from the germline V gene. Trimming left V 3 bases short and J 10 bases short, with 10 bases between. The CDR3 loop reads CASSLGHLEQFF. Here the CDR3 DNA reads TGTGCCAGCAGCTTGGGACACTTAGAGCAGTTCTTC.

This clone was seen just once. This chain uses TRBV7-2 with TRBJ1-1; 7 bases map to TRBD1. The trim removed 0 bases at V and 5 bases at J, leaving 6 bases unmatched. CDR3 length equals 15 residues. Germline lookup yields CDR1 SGHTA and CDR2 FQGNSA. This CDR3 is CASSLALGGGTEAFF. The CDR3 DNA is TGTGCCAGCAGCTTAGCGCTAGGGGGCGGGACTGAAGCTTTCTTT.